This T cell receptor (beta chain) originates from a study of blood T cell repertoires in COVID-19. Germline trimming cut 3 bases from V and 5 bases from J; bases unmatched to any gene: 16. Per the germline V gene, CDR1 is SGHNT and CDR2 is YYREEE (reference sequence). The CDR3 sequence is 17 residues long. TCRdb's table, derived via immunoSEQ multiplex PCR, lists solely in-frame clones and lacks some. Counted here are some 220,000 clones, roughly 88% occurring once; the ten biggest clones make up roughly 10%. This receptor was identified in a man aged 45-65 years with active or convalescent COVID-19. The chain carries TRBV5-4 and TRBJ2-5, with 7 positions matching TRBD1. The specimen was peripheral blood. CDR3 residues: CASSSNRGKLGWETQYF. CDR3 DNA sequence: TGTGCCAGCAGCTCCAACAGGGGCAAGCTTGGATGGGAGACCCAGTACTTC.